These 15 T cell receptor beta chains were sequenced from one sample in a study of blood T cell repertoires in COVID-19 (TCRdb year 2020). The method was the immunoSEQ multiplex PCR assay. In its TCRdb copy, this immuneACCESS table keeps in-frame sequences only and misses some clones. Where compared with another copy, unresolved V genes explain less than half of these, and the others have no known cause. This sample comprises hundreds of thousands of clones, over 70% of them detected only once. 27% of the sample goes to the ten largest clones. The source material was peripheral blood. The receptors were gathered from a man in his forties or fifties with acute or convalescent COVID-19.

V and J are TRBV3-1 (or the pseudogene TRBV3-2) and TRBJ1-5; no definite D call. Trimming stripped 0 bases from V and 6 bases from J, with 3 bases between. CDR1 and CDR2 from the germline V gene are LGHDT and YNNKEL (reference sequence). CDR3 size: 12 residues. CDR3 in amino acids: CASSQDSQPQHF. In DNA form, the CDR3 reads TGTGCCAGCAGCCAAGATAGTCAGCCCCAGCATTTT.

The V and J genes are TRBV5-5 and TRBJ1-4; D is possibly TRBD1 (6 bases). Between the trimmed V and J ends, which lost 1 base and 3 bases, there was a span of 7 bases. The CDR3 loop spans 14 amino acids. CDR1 and CDR2 from the germline V gene are SGHKS and YYEKEE (reference sequence). CDR3 loop: CASSLYRANEKLFF. The CDR3 DNA sequence: TGTGCCAGCAGCTTGTACAGGGCTAATGAAAAACTGTTTTTT.

This clone showed up just a few times. This chain uses TRBV27 with TRBJ1-1; unclear D gene. This CDR3 contains 13 residues. The V and J ends lost 3 bases and 5 bases respectively, with 10 bases between them. CDR1 is MNHEY and CDR2 is SMNVEV in the germline V gene (reference sequence). The CDR3 spells CASSLVRGTEAFF. CDR3 nucleotides: TGTGCCAGCAGTTTGGTTCGAGGGACTGAAGCTTTCTTT.

The chain couples TRBV12-3 or TRBV12-4 to TRBJ2-3; D is possibly TRBD1 (6 bases). CDR3 length: 12 amino acids. Trimming took 8 bases from V and 0 from J, leaving 6 bases between them. The CDR3 DNA reads TGTGCCAGCGGACAGAGCACAGATACGCAGTATTTT. It yields the protein CASGQSTDTQYF.

In its sample, this clone was seen a few times. The chain is built from TRBV4-2 and TRBJ1-4; 7 nucleotides line up with TRBD1. The CDR3 length is 17 residues. Germline V gene sequence: CDR1 LGHNA, CDR2 YNFKEQ. Trimming cost V 1 base and J 2 bases; bases outside gene matches: 7. CDR3 region: CASSQGDRVGTNEKLFF. In DNA, the CDR3 is TGTGCCAGCAGCCAAGGTGACAGGGTGGGCACTAATGAAAAACTGTTTTTT.

The genes are TRBV5-1 and TRBJ2-7, with TRBD2 matching 10 bases. The CDR3 is made up of 16 amino acids. The V gene's germline CDR1 is SGHRS and CDR2 YFSETQ. V shed 0 bases, J shed 2 bases, and the junction held 5 bases outside the gene matches. The CDR3 nucleotides read TGCGCCAGCAGCTTGGGGACTAGCGGAGCTACCTACGAGCAGTACTTC. Amino acid sequence: CASSLGTSGATYEQYF.

The chain has TRBV27 and TRBJ1-2, with 7 bases fitting TRBD1. V trimming: 6 bases; J trimming: 6 bases; junction bases outside the gene matches: 10. CDR1 is MNHEY and CDR2 is SMNVEV in the germline V gene (reference sequence). This CDR3 is 14 amino acids long. The CDR3 DNA is TGTGCCAGCAGAGGGACCGGGACAGAACATGGCTACACCTTC. Amino acids: CASRGTGTEHGYTF.

V gene TRBV6-5 combines with J gene TRBJ1-1; D is perhaps TRBD1 (5 bases). There are 14 residues in the CDR3. Germline-derived CDR1 and CDR2 are MNHEY and SVGAGI. V lost 8 bases to trimming and J lost 0 bases, with 13 bases between them. In DNA form, the CDR3 reads TGTGCCAGCGCCCGGGGGACCATGAACACTGAAGCTTTCTTT. This sequence encodes CASARGTMNTEAFF.

The chain carries TRBV7-2 and TRBJ1-5; 7 bases map to TRBD1. Germline V gene data show CDR1 as SGHTA and CDR2 as FQGNSA. The CDR3 is 15 residues long. J lost 3 bases, V lost 5 bases, and 7 bases had no gene match. The CDR3 sequence is CASSPWDSLNQPQHF. The CDR3 DNA reads TGTGCCAGCAGCCCGTGGGACAGCCTCAATCAGCCCCAGCATTTT.

The chain is built from TRBV12-3 or TRBV12-4 and TRBJ1-2; 7 nucleotides agree with TRBD1. J gave up 4 bases and V 5 bases, and 4 bases lay outside the gene matches. The CDR3 totals 13 residues. Here the CDR3 reads CASSNRGTYGYTF. DNA of the CDR3: TGTGCCAGCAGTAACAGGGGTACCTATGGCTACACCTTC.

This chain links TRBV14 with TRBJ1-1; 10 bases align to TRBD1. V lost 0 bases to trimming and J lost 8 bases; unmatched junction nucleotides: 21. The CDR3 covers 20 residues. The germline CDR1 and CDR2 sequences are SGHDN and FVKESK. CDR3 sequence: CASSQDFLGTGVRSRWEAFF. The CDR3 bases are TGTGCCAGCAGCCAAGATTTCCTCGGGACAGGGGTGCGAAGTCGGTGGGAAGCTTTCTTT. Using reference TRBV14 and TRBJ1-1 for the parts outside the CDR3, the full variable domain is EAGVTQFPSHSVIEKGQTVTLRCDPISGHDNLYWYRRVMGKEIKFLLHFVKESKQDESGMPNNRFLAERTGGTYSTLKVQPAELEDSGVYFCASSQDFLGTGVRSRWEAFFGQGTRLTVV.

J is TRBJ1-2 and V is TRBV28; D not certain. Germline V gives CDR1 MDHEN, CDR2 SYDVKM. CDR3 size: 11 residues. Trimming took off 6 bases at V and 4 bases at J, with 6 bases between the two ends. This CDR3 reads CASSRGYGYTF. The CDR3 bases are TGTGCCAGCAGCCGGGGCTATGGCTACACCTTC.

The chain combines TRBV2 with TRBJ1-2; D might be TRBD1 (6 bases). Germline CDR1 reads SNHLY; CDR2 reads FYNNEI. This CDR3 is built from 19 residues. The germline V and J ends were trimmed by 7 bases and 3 bases, with 30 bases remaining between them. CDR3: CASILTRWGGGRADYGYTF. CDR3 nucleotide sequence: TGTGCCAGCATCCTGACGCGCTGGGGCGGGGGGCGAGCCGACTATGGCTACACCTTC.

The CDR3: CASTPGQVGAYTEAFF. In DNA form, the CDR3 reads TGCGCCAGTACACCGGGACAGGTTGGCGCTTACACTGAAGCTTTCTTT. The rearrangement joins TRBV5-1 to TRBJ1-1; 8 positions agree with TRBD1. This CDR3 region has 16 residues. Germline lookup yields CDR1 SGHRS and CDR2 YFSETQ. The V and J ends lost 8 bases and 3 bases, in that order; junction bases with no gene match: 15. Complete variable domain (other parts from reference TRBV5-1 and TRBJ1-1): KAGVTQTPRYLIKTRGQQVTLSCSPISGHRSVSWYQQTPGQGLQFLFEYFSETQRNKGNFPGRFSGRQFSNSRSEMNVSTLELGDSALYLCASTPGQVGAYTEAFFGQGTRLTVV.

V is TRBV4-2 and J is TRBJ1-1, with 7 bases lining up with TRBD1. CDR3 length: 15 amino acids. Germline V gives CDR1 LGHNA, CDR2 YNFKEQ. V lost 0 bases to trimming and J lost 5 bases; unmatched junction nucleotides: 6. CDR3 residues: CASSQDRQGGTEAFF. The CDR3 region has the DNA TGTGCCAGCAGCCAAGATCGGCAGGGGGGAACTGAAGCTTTCTTT.